These 10 T cell receptor beta chains came from one sample sequenced in a study of T-cell memory formation after mild COVID-19. TCRdb re-called the 5' RACE reads through MiXCR, storing one row per CDR3 protein. This sample has approximately 500,000 distinct CDR3 sequences, with around a quarter found just once. Sequencing input: PBMCs or a T cell subset sorted from them (not recorded which). The receptors stem from an adult woman who had mild COVID-19 (a few samples of this study predate the infection). Cell type and time point are not known.

The V and J genes are TRBV6-5 and TRBJ1-1, with D perhaps matching TRBD1 (6 bases). Trimming stripped 0 bases from V and 5 bases from J, with 16 bases between. This CDR3 has 16 residues. Germline V lookup: CDR1 MNHEY, CDR2 SVGAGI. The CDR3 spells CASSYSNRGRGTEAFF. Written as DNA, the CDR3 is TGTGCCAGCAGTTACTCGAACCGGGGGCGCGGGACTGAAGCTTTCTTT.

This clonotype was seen only a few times. The chain couples TRBV6-5 to TRBJ2-2, with D perhaps TRBD2 (6 bases). V lost 5 bases and J lost 2, with 18 bases in between. Germline V gene sequence: CDR1 MNHEY, CDR2 SVGAGI. CDR3 length: 17 residues. The CDR3 DNA reads TGTGCCAGCAGTCCCCTATTGGACTATCTCAACACCGGGGAGCTGTTTTTT. Encoded protein: CASSPLLDYLNTGELFF.

This clonotype showed up just a few times. The CDR3 region is CASSRGAHETQYF. Written as DNA, the CDR3 is TGTGCCAGCAGTCGGGGGGCCCACGAGACCCAGTACTTC. This sequence joins TRBV6-6 and TRBJ2-5; D is perhaps TRBD2 (7 bases). V lost 5 bases and J 5 bases, leaving 12 bases between the germline ends. The germline V gene encodes CDR1 MNHNY and CDR2 SVGAGI (reference sequence). The CDR3 is made up of 13 amino acids.

This clonotype has more than one count but fewer than ten. This chain joins TRBV12-3 or TRBV12-4 and TRBJ1-4; D ambiguous. The V end was cut by 6 bases, the J end by 0 bases, with 11 bases between. The length of the CDR3 is 15 residues. CDR3 coding DNA: TGTGCCAGCAGGGAGGGCGGAGCAACTAATGAAAAACTGTTTTTT. Protein product: CASREGGATNEKLFF.

This clonotype was seen a few times. The CDR3 region is CASSYPRLAGGPGETQYF. The CDR3 DNA reads TGTGCCAGCAGTTACCCAAGACTAGCGGGAGGGCCGGGAGAGACCCAGTACTTC. The chain couples TRBV6-6 to TRBJ2-5; 14 bases line up with TRBD2. There are 18 residues in the CDR3. Trimming removed 2 bases from V and 4 bases from J; junction bases left unmatched: 9. Germline assignment: CDR1 MNHNY and CDR2 SVGAGI (reference sequence).

The chain employs TRBV24-1 and TRBJ2-3; 7 bases match TRBD1. This CDR3 region has 14 residues. The junction had 4 bases not matched to a gene; V was cut back by 3 bases and J by 5 bases. CDR1 is KGHDR and CDR2 is SFDVKD in the germline V gene. In DNA, the CDR3 is TGTGCCACCAGTGATACCAACAGGGGAGATACGCAGTATTTT. Its protein is CATSDTNRGDTQYF.

This rearrangement joins TRBV12-3 or TRBV12-4 to TRBJ1-1, with D unresolved. This CDR3 comprises 12 residues. With 5 bases removed from V and 8 bases from J, the gap between germline ends came to 12 bases. The CDR3 region is CASSLSLREAFF. The CDR3 DNA is TGTGCCAGCAGTCTCTCACTACGGGAAGCTTTCTTT.

The rearrangement links TRBV9 to TRBJ2-2; D perhaps matches TRBD2 (6 bases). Trimming took off 0 bases at V and 6 bases at J, with 12 bases between the two ends. The CDR3 totals 15 residues. Germline values: CDR1 SGDLS, CDR2 YYNGEE. The chain's CDR3 is CASSVGAGQAGELFF. CDR3 in DNA: TGTGCCAGCAGCGTAGGAGCGGGTCAGGCCGGGGAGCTGTTTTTT.

CDR3 sequence: CASSPGTVGSYEQYF. The CDR3 region has the DNA TGTGCCAGCTCACCCGGGACAGTAGGCTCCTACGAGCAGTACTTC. The rearrangement joins TRBV18 to TRBJ2-7, with TRBD1 matching over 7 bases. The V segment lost 3 bases and the J segment 0 bases; nucleotides outside the gene matches: 5. The germline V gene encodes CDR1 KGHSH and CDR2 LQKENI. The CDR3 is made up of 15 amino acids.

The chain employs TRBV29-1 and TRBJ1-5; D uncertain. Trimming pared 0 bases from V and 6 bases from J, leaving 12 bases between. Germline CDR1 SQVTM, CDR2 ANQGSEA. The length of the CDR3 is 14 residues. The chain's CDR3 is CSVEDLGSGQPQHF. CDR3 DNA sequence: TGCAGCGTTGAAGACCTGGGTAGCGGTCAGCCCCAGCATTTT.